Reported below is one T cell receptor (beta chain). Its antigen is not known. These data originate in a study of blood T cells in healthy people across ages. Whole-study results and caveats: Donors of long life had a larger count of naive CD4+ cells and greater diversity than aged donors. Observed TCR beta diversity per million T cells went down as age went up. This fall followed a roughly linear course with age. Unsorted PBMCs blocked a conclusive comparison of naive and antigen-experienced cells.

It was with a sample-barcoded 5' primer and a J-beta primer mix that a second PCR of roughly 7 to 12 cycles was run. TCRdb redid the calling of the 5' RACE reads with MiXCR, one entry per CDR3 protein. The data show about 1.8 million distinct CDR3 sequences, with about 50% seen just once and less than 2.5% held by the top ten. Deletions cut 4 bases from V and 7 bases from J, with 16 bases between. Germline lookup yields CDR1 MNHEY and CDR2 SMNVEV (reference sequence). CDR3 length equals 14 residues. The origin of this receptor is a woman aged 40 to 50 in good health. Input material: blood. The gene calls are TRBV27 and TRBJ1-1; D gene ambiguous. CDR3 sequence (DNA): TGTGCCAGCAGTTCACTCGGCGGAGTCAGTGAAGCTTTCTTT. It is translated as CASSSLGGVSEAFF.